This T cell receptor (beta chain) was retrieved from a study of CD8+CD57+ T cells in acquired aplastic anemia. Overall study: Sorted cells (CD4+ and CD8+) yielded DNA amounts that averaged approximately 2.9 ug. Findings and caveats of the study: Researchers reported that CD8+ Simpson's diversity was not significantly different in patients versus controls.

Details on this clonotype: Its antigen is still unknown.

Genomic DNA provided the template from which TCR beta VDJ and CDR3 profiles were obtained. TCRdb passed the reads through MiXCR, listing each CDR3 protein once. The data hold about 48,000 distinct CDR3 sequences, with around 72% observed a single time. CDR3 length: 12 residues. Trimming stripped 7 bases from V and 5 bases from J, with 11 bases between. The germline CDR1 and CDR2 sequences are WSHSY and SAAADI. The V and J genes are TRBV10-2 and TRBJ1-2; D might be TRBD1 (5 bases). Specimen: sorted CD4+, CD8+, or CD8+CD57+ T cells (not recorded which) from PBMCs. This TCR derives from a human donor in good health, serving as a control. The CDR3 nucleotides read TGCGCCAGCACGGACAACAGTTATGGCTACACCTTC. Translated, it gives CASTDNSYGYTF.